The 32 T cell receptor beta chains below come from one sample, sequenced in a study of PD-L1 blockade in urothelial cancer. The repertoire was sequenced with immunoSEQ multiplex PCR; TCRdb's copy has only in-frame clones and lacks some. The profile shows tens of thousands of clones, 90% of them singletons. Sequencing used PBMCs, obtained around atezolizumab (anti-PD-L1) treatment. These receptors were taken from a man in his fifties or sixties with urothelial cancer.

CDR3 bases: TGCGCCAGCAGCCAAGATCAGGGGTCCGGAAACACCATATATTTT. This encodes CASSQDQGSGNTIYF. The J gene is TRBJ1-3, the V gene TRBV4-3; possibly TRBD1 for D (6 bases). V was cut by 0 bases and J by 4 bases, with 10 bases left in between. This CDR3 contains 15 residues. Germline V gene sequence: CDR1 LGHNA, CDR2 YSLEER.

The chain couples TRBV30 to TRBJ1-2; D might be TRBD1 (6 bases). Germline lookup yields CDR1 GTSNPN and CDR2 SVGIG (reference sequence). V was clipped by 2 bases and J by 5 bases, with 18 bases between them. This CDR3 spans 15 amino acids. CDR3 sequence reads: CAWSRAMTGDYGYTF. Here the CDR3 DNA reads TGTGCCTGGAGTAGGGCGATGACAGGAGATTATGGCTACACCTTC.

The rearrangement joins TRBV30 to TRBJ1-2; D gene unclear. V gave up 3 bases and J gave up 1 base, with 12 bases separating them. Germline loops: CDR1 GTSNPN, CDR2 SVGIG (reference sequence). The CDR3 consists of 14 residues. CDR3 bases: TGTGCCTGGAGCCCAGAGGTCGATAACTATGGCTACACCTTC. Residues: CAWSPEVDNYGYTF.

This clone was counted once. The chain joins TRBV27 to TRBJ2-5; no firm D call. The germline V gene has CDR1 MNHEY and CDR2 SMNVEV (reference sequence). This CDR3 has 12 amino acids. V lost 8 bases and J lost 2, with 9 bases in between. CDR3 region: CASPKHQETQYF. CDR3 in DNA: TGTGCCAGCCCCAAACATCAAGAGACCCAGTACTTC.

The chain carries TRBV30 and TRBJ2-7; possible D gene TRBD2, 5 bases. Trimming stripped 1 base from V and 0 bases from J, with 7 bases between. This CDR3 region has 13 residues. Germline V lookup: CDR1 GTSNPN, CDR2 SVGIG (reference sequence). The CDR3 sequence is CAWSEGSSYEQYF. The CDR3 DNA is TGTGCCTGGAGTGAAGGGAGCTCCTACGAGCAGTACTTC.

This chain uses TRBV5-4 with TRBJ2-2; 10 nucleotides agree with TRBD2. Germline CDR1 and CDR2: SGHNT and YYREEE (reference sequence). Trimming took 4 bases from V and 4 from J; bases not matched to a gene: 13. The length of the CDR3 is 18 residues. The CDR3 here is CASSARGAGGPGTGELFF. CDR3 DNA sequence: TGTGCCAGCAGCGCCCGAGGAGCGGGGGGGCCGGGCACCGGGGAGCTGTTTTTT. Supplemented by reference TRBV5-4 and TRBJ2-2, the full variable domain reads ETGVTQSPTHLIKTRGQQVTLRCSSQSGHNTVSWYQQALGQGPQFIFQYYREEENGRGNFPPRFSGLQFPNYSSELNVNALELDDSALYLCASSARGAGGPGTGELFFGEGSRLTVL.

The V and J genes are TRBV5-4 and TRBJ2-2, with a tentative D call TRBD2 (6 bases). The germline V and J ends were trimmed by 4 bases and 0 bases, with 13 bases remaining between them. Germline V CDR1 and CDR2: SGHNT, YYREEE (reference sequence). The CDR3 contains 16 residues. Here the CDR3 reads CASSPSGGANTGELFF. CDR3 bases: TGTGCCAGCAGCCCGTCCGGGGGAGCGAACACCGGGGAGCTGTTTTTT.

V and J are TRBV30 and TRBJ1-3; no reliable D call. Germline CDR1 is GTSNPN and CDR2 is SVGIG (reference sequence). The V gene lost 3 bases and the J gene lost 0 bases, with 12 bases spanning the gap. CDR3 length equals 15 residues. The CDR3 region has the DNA TGTGCCTGGAGGCAGCCGGGGTTCTCTGGAAACACCATATATTTT. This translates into CAWRQPGFSGNTIYF.

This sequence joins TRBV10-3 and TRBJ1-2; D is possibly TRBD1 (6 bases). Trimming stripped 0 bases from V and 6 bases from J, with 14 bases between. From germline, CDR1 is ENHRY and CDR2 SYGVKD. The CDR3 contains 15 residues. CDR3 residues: CAISESTQGVDGYTF. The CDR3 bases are TGTGCCATCAGTGAGTCGACACAGGGAGTAGATGGCTACACCTTC.

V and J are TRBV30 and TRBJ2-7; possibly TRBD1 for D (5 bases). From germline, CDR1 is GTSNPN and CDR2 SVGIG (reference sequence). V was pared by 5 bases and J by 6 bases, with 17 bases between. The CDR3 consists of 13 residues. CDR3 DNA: TGTGCCTGGGCACTGTCAGGGCTCTCCGAGCAGTACTTC. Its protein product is CAWALSGLSEQYF.

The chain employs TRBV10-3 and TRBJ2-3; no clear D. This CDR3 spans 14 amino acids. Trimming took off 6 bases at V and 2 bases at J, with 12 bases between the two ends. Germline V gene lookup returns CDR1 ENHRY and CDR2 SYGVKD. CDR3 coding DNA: TGTGCCATCAGACAAGGAGCGTCCACAGATACGCAGTATTTT. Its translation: CAIRQGASTDTQYF.

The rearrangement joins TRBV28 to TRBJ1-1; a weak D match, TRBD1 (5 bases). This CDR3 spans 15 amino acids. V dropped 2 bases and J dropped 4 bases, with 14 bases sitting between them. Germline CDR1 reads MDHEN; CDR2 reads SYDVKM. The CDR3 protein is CASSLAGEGSTEAFF. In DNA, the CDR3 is TGTGCCAGCAGTTTAGCGGGGGAAGGGAGCACTGAAGCTTTCTTT.

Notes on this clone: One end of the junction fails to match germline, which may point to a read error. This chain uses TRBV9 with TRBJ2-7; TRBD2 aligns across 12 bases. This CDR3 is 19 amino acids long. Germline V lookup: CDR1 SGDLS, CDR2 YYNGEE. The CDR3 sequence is CASSVGFPSGGARAHEQYF. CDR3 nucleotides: TGTGCCAGCAGCGTAGGCTTCCCTAGCGGGGGGGCCAGGGCCCACGAGCAATACTTC.

CDR3 residues: CASTEITGSYSNQPQHF. CDR3 nucleotide sequence: TGTGCCAGTACGGAGATCACAGGGTCTTATAGCAATCAGCCCCAGCATTTT. The chain recombines TRBV19 with TRBJ1-5; the D gene is possibly TRBD1 (6 bases). CDR1 is LNHDA and CDR2 is SQIVND in the germline V gene (reference sequence). Trimming stripped 7 bases from V and 0 bases from J, with 19 bases between. The length of the CDR3 is 17 residues.

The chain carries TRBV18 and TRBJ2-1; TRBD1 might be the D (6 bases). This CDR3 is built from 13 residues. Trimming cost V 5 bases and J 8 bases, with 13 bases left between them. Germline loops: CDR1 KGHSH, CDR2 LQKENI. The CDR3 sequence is CASSATGLHEQFF. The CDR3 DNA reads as TGTGCCAGCTCAGCTACAGGGCTCCATGAGCAGTTCTTC.

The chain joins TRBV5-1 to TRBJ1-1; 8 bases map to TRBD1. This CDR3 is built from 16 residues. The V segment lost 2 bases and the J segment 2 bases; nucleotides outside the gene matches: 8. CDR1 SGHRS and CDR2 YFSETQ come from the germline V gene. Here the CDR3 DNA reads TGCGCCAGCAGCTTCGGACAGGGAATGGGAAACACTGAAGCTTTCTTT. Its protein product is CASSFGQGMGNTEAFF.

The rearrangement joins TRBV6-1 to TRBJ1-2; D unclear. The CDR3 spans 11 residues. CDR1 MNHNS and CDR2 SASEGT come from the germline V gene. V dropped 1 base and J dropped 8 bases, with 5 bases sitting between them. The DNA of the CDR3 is TGTGCCAGCAGTGAAGGTGGCGGCTACACCTTC. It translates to CASSEGGGYTF.

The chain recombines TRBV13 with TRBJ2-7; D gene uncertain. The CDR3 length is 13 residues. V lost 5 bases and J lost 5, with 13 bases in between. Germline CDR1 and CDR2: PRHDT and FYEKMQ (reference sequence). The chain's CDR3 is CASSTRGSHEQYF. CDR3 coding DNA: TGTGCCAGCAGCACCAGAGGAAGTCACGAGCAGTACTTC.

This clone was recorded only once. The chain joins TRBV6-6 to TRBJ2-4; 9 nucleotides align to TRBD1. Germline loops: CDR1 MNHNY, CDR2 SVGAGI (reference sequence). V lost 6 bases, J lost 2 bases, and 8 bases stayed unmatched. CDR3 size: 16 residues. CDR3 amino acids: CASRYTGGQTKNIQYF. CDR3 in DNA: TGTGCCAGCAGGTACACAGGGGGCCAAACCAAAAACATTCAGTACTTC.

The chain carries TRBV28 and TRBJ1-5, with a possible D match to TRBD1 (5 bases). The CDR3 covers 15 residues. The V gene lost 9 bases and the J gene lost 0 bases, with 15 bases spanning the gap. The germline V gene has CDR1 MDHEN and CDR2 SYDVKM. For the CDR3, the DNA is TGTGCCAGTTCCGGAGGGACGTATAGCAATCAGCCCCAGCATTTT. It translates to CASSGGTYSNQPQHF.

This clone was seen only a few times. For the CDR3, the DNA is TGTGCCAGCAGTGAAGGAAGAGTCGGGGAGCTGTTTTTT. Translating it yields CASSEGRVGELFF. J is TRBJ2-2 and V is TRBV2, with D unclear. Trimming left V 1 base short and J 7 bases short, with 7 bases between. The CDR3 length is 13 residues. Per germline, CDR1 SNHLY and CDR2 FYNNEI.

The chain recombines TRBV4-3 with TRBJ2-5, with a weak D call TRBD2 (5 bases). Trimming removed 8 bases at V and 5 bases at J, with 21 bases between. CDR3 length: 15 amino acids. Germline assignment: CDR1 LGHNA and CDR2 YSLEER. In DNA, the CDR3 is TGCGCCAGCGCCCCGCGGGTTGGGGTGGCGGAGACCCAGTACTTC. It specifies CASAPRVGVAETQYF.

CDR3: CASMQRGRENTQYF. CDR3 DNA: TGTGCCAGCATGCAGCGGGGGAGGGAAAATACGCAGTATTTT. The chain uses TRBV7-2 and TRBJ2-3, with 8 bases aligning to TRBD2. The germline CDR1 and CDR2 sequences are SGHTA and FQGNSA. CDR3 length equals 14 residues. With 7 bases clipped from V and 7 bases from J, the junction kept 10 bases outside the gene matches.

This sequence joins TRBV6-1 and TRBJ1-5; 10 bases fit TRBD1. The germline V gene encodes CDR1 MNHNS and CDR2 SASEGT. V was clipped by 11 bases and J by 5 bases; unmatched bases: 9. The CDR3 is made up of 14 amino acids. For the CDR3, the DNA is TGTGCCGACCGGGGACAGGGGACCCATCAGCCCCAGCATTTT. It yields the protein CADRGQGTHQPQHF.

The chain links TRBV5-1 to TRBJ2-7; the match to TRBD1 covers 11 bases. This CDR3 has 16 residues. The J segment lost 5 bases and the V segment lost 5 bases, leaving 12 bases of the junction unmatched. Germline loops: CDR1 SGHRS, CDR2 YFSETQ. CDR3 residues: CASSFSMGQGGDEQYF. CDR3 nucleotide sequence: TGCGCCAGCAGTTTTAGTATGGGACAGGGGGGGGACGAGCAGTACTTC.

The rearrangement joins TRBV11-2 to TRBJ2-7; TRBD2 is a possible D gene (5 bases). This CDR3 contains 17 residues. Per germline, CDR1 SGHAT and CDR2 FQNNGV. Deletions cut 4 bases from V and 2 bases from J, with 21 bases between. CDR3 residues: CASSSPRLGAAAYEQYF. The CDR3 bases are TGTGCCAGCAGCTCGCCTAGGTTGGGAGCCGCCGCCTACGAGCAGTACTTC.

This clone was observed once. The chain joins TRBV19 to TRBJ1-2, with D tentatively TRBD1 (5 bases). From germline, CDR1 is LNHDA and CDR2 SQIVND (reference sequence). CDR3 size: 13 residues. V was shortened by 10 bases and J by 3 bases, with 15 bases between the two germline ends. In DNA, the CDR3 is TGTGCCACTTACGAGGGACTTTACTATGGCTACACCTTC. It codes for CATYEGLYYGYTF. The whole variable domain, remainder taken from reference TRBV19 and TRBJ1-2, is DGGITQSPKYLFRKEGQNVTLSCEQNLNHDAMYWYRQDPGQGLRLIYYSQIVNDFQKGDIAEGYSVSREKKESFPLTVTSAQKNPTAFYLCATYEGLYYGYTFGSGTRLTVV.

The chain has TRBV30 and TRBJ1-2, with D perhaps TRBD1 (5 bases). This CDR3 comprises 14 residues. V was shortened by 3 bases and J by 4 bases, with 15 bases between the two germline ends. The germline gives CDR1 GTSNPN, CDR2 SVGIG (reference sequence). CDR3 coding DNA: TGTGCCTGGAGCTTGGGGGGGGGTACCTATGGCTACACCTTC. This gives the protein CAWSLGGGTYGYTF.

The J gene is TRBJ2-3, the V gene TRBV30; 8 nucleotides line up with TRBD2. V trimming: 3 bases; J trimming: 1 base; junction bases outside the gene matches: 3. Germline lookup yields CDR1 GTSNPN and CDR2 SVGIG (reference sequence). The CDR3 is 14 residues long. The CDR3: CAWRGAGGTDTQYF. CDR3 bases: TGTGCCTGGAGGGGAGCGGGAGGCACAGATACGCAGTATTTT.

The CDR3 reads CASNGEAVSNQPQHF. CDR3 DNA sequence: TGTGCCAGCAACGGGGAGGCAGTTAGCAATCAGCCCCAGCATTTT. The rearrangement links TRBV2 to TRBJ1-5; D remains unclear. From germline, CDR1 is SNHLY and CDR2 FYNNEI. The germline V and J ends were trimmed by 7 bases and 0 bases, with 13 bases remaining between them. The CDR3 covers 15 residues.

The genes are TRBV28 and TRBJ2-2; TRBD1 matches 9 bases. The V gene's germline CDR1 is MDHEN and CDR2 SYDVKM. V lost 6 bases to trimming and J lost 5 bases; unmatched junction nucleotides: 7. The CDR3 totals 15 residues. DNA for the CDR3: TGTGCCAGCAGATACTTGACAGGGGGGACCGGGGAGCTGTTTTTT. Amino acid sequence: CASRYLTGGTGELFF.

The CDR3 is CASSLSGGYLDEQYF. The CDR3 nucleotides are TGTGCCAGCAGTCTGAGCGGGGGGTATTTAGACGAGCAGTACTTC. The rearrangement joins TRBV27 to TRBJ2-7, with 9 bases lining up with TRBD2. The V gene's germline CDR1 is MNHEY and CDR2 SMNVEV (reference sequence). The CDR3 contains 15 residues. V shed 5 bases, J shed 5 bases, and the junction held 10 bases outside the gene matches.